Listed below are T cell receptor beta chains from one sample, sequenced in a study of Ad26.COV2.S vaccination and SARS-CoV-2 variants. TCRdb keeps only in-frame clones here, not all; method: immunoSEQ multiplex PCR. Among around 450,000 clones, 89% were seen once, and the ten largest hold around 2.6%. The specimen comprised peripheral blood, sampled in a trial of Ad26.COV2.S vaccine versus placebo. Receptors were obtained from a person between 18 and 60 years old who received the Ad26.COV2.S COVID-19 vaccine or a placebo. Each CDR3 is given with its conserved first and last residue. Clone size is stated in some rows and not others, as once, few, many or a class when expanded.

j_gene: TRBJ2-1; v_gene: TRBV5-1; abundance: once; CDR3aa: CASSSSSGSIHEQFF
j_gene: TRBJ1-2; v_gene: TRBV5-1; abundance: -; CDR3aa: CASSFGTNYGYTF
j_gene: TRBJ2-7; v_gene: TRBV4-3; abundance: few; CDR3aa: CASSLRTGFYEQYF
j_gene: TRBJ1-1; v_gene: TRBV7-9; abundance: once; CDR3aa: CASSFTEDTEAFF
j_gene: TRBJ2-6; v_gene: TRBV9; abundance: -; CDR3aa: CASSVAGSAPSGANVLTF
j_gene: TRBJ1-2; v_gene: TRBV4-1; abundance: -; CDR3aa: CASSQVGTRRLNYGYTF
j_gene: TRBJ1-1; v_gene: TRBV7-3; abundance: -; CDR3aa: CASSLSSWGAGTEAFF
j_gene: TRBJ2-5; v_gene: TRBV11-2; abundance: -; CDR3aa: CASSTGQGLIETQYF
j_gene: TRBJ1-2; v_gene: TRBV5-1; abundance: -; CDR3aa: CASSQPGPKDGYTF
j_gene: TRBJ2-2; v_gene: TRBV4-3; abundance: -; CDR3aa: CASRGDSNTGELFF
j_gene: TRBJ1-4; v_gene: TRBV5-1; abundance: -; CDR3aa: CASSFGGPNEKLFF
j_gene: TRBJ1-5; v_gene: TRBV2; abundance: -; CDR3aa: CASSDSNSNQPQHF
j_gene: TRBJ1-1; v_gene: TRBV24-1; abundance: -; CDR3aa: CATSDQAGFRAFF
j_gene: TRBJ2-1; v_gene: TRBV3-1/TRBV3-2; abundance: -; CDR3aa: CASSQGEGWNNEQFF
j_gene: TRBJ2-3; v_gene: TRBV5-1; abundance: -; CDR3aa: CASSLERGGDTQYF
j_gene: TRBJ1-5; v_gene: TRBV7-3; abundance: -; CDR3aa: CASSPLGDLGSNQPQHF
j_gene: TRBJ2-7; v_gene: TRBV7-9; abundance: -; CDR3aa: CASSLTGVYEQYF
j_gene: TRBJ1-6; v_gene: TRBV6-5; abundance: -; CDR3aa: CASSYDGSSYNSPLHF
j_gene: TRBJ1-3; v_gene: TRBV19; abundance: -; CDR3aa: CASSILRTDSGNTIYF
j_gene: TRBJ2-5; v_gene: TRBV2; abundance: -; CDR3aa: CAISRTGWETQYF
j_gene: TRBJ2-2; v_gene: TRBV24-1; abundance: once; CDR3aa: CATSDLKRSGELFF
j_gene: TRBJ2-2; v_gene: TRBV7-2; abundance: -; CDR3aa: CASSHRAPAPTNTGELFF
j_gene: TRBJ1-5; v_gene: TRBV15; abundance: -; CDR3aa: CATSRDQRGGNQPQHF
j_gene: TRBJ1-6; v_gene: TRBV4-3; abundance: -; CDR3aa: CASSLRQGNSPLHF
j_gene: TRBJ2-3; v_gene: TRBV3-1/TRBV3-2; abundance: once; CDR3aa: CASSQDGVFLETQYF
j_gene: TRBJ1-5; v_gene: TRBV6-5; abundance: -; CDR3aa: CASTWPQGPEPQHF
j_gene: TRBJ2-3; v_gene: TRBV7-2; abundance: -; CDR3aa: CASSFFRDLYFTDTQYF
j_gene: TRBJ2-7; v_gene: TRBV12-3/TRBV12-4; abundance: once; CDR3aa: CASSFLQGLDF
j_gene: TRBJ1-2; v_gene: TRBV19; abundance: -; CDR3aa: CASSIDQLDRDGYTF
j_gene: TRBJ1-6; v_gene: TRBV2; abundance: few; CDR3aa: CASSEARGRQALHF
j_gene: TRBJ1-4; v_gene: TRBV5-6; abundance: -; CDR3aa: CASSRTGDEWNEKLFF
j_gene: TRBJ2-1; v_gene: TRBV5-6; abundance: -; CDR3aa: CASSAGRTYAYNEQFF
j_gene: TRBJ2-3; v_gene: TRBV4-3; abundance: -; CDR3aa: CASSQDSRAGYTDTQYF
j_gene: TRBJ2-1; v_gene: TRBV2; abundance: -; CDR3aa: CASSLSGRKQFF
j_gene: TRBJ2-3; v_gene: TRBV4-3; abundance: -; CDR3aa: CASSQDVSWSIEITQYF
j_gene: TRBJ1-3; v_gene: TRBV5-1; abundance: -; CDR3aa: CASSGQGLSGNTIYF
j_gene: TRBJ1-1; v_gene: TRBV7-8; abundance: -; CDR3aa: CASSLDRVGEAFF
j_gene: TRBJ2-7; v_gene: TRBV2; abundance: -; CDR3aa: CASSETGLGRQYF
j_gene: TRBJ1-4; v_gene: TRBV12-3/TRBV12-4; abundance: -; CDR3aa: CASQDLLGEKLFF
j_gene: TRBJ2-1; v_gene: TRBV5-1; abundance: -; CDR3aa: CARSSRAGVLRTGGPTSYNEQFF
j_gene: TRBJ1-3; v_gene: TRBV19; abundance: -; CDR3aa: CASSIGPLSGNTIYF
j_gene: TRBJ2-2; v_gene: TRBV7-2; abundance: once; CDR3aa: CASSLGGQGRTGELFF
j_gene: TRBJ2-3; v_gene: TRBV24-1; abundance: -; CDR3aa: CATSVERDTDTQYF
j_gene: TRBJ1-6; v_gene: TRBV10-3; abundance: few; CDR3aa: CAISPRAGTGISPLHF
j_gene: TRBJ1-5; v_gene: TRBV3-1/TRBV3-2; abundance: -; CDR3aa: CASSLQQGSNQPQHF
j_gene: TRBJ2-3; v_gene: TRBV3-1/TRBV3-2; abundance: few; CDR3aa: CASSRDAREQYF
j_gene: TRBJ1-1; v_gene: TRBV6-5; abundance: few; CDR3aa: CASSYSPSREAFF
j_gene: TRBJ2-5; v_gene: TRBV9; abundance: once; CDR3aa: CASSVDLGLIRGETQYF
j_gene: TRBJ1-5; v_gene: TRBV27; abundance: -; CDR3aa: CASSFLGRSSNQPQHF
j_gene: TRBJ2-7; v_gene: TRBV14; abundance: -; CDR3aa: CASSQDRGGRDAYEQYF
j_gene: TRBJ1-6; v_gene: TRBV29-1; abundance: -; CDR3aa: CSVASGQDNSPLHF